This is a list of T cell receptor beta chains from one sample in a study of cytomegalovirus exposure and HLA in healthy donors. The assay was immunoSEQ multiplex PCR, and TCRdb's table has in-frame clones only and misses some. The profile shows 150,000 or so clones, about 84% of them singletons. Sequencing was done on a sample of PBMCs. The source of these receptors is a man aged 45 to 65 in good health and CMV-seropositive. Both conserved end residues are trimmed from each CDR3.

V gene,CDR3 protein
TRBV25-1,ASSTRGIHQPQH
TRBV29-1,SGPGGNYGYT
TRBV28,ASSFNRGSNNEQF
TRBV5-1,ASSRGTVRDGAF
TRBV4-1,ASRGTVAGNTIY
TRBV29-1,SGETSTDTQY
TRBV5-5,ASSYSSTDTQY
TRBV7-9,AGGAGNTGELF
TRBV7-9,ASSRTGTVNEQF
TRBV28,ASSLRRKSNYGYT
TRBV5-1,ASSFGDGAGVTDTQY
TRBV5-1,ASSAGQGATGELF
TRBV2,ASSPRGQGQQPQH
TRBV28,ASSWGQGVNQPQH
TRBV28,ASSLLASGNGEQF
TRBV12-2,ASRLGYADRGCGYEQY
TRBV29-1,SVVGRANTGELF
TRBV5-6,ASSSWTGRNNQPQH
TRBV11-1,ASSLSQGGTEAF
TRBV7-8,ASSSGTGSSNEKLF
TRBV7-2,ASSLATGGAFNEQF
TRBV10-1,ASSAQRDSLCNTIY
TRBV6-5,ASSPIPWENYGYT
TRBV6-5,ASQGQQTNSPLH
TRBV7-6,ASSLAGNTEAF
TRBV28,ASSEGGELF
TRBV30,AWNRRWLAAYNEQF
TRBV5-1,ASSFRDFYNEQF
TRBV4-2,ASSQATGRSYEQY
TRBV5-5,ASSPDPGQLPYEQY
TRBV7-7,ASSLSSRTDTQY
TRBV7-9,ASSLKTARDTQY
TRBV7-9,ASSPRTGFTGELF
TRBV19,ASRGQGATQPQH
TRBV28,ASSLSIPGQGYGYT
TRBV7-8,ASSFGQVNEKLF
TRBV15,ATERGLQETQY
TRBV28,ASFSRGPADGYT
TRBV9,ASSASRGGQETQY
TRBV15,ATSNRGLSQPQH
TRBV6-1,ASSENGSRETQY
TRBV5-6,ASSASRSGNTIY
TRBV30,AWSGRGEKLF
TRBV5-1,ASSLEAGGTYGYT
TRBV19,ASSIPDRGGYGYT